This entry lists 32 T cell receptor beta chains sequenced from one sample in a study of OX40 agonist ivuxolimab in advanced cancers. The protocol used for the library was the immunoSEQ multiplex PCR assay. TCRdb mirrors the immuneACCESS table, restricted to in-frame sequences. Some clones are absent from its copies; in checked studies, under half trace to an unresolved V gene, and the reason for the others is unknown. This sample gives fewer than 30,000 clones in total; about 83% of them show up just once. Around 8.8% of the sample belongs to the ten largest clones. The sequencing here drew on CD4+ or CD8+ T cells sorted from blood, taken in a trial of the OX40 agonist ivuxolimab. These receptor sequences come from an adult with an advanced solid tumor such as melanoma, head and neck, liver or kidney cancer.

V and J are TRBV4-1 and TRBJ2-7; TRBD2 matches 7 bases. V was clipped by 0 bases and J by 6 bases; unmatched bases: 11. The CDR3 consists of 16 residues. The germline V gene has CDR1 MGHRA and CDR2 YSYEKL. The CDR3 DNA sequence: TGCGCCAGCAGCCAAGAAGCGGGGTGGGAGTTTCGCGAGCAGTACTTC. It codes for CASSQEAGWEFREQYF.

Written as DNA, the CDR3 is TGCGCCAGCAGCTCCCGTTGGGAGGGGGTGTCTTACGAGCAGTACTTC. This gives the protein CASSSRWEGVSYEQYF. The chain uses TRBV4-3 and TRBJ2-7; possibly TRBD2 for D (7 bases). V was shortened by 5 bases and J by 4 bases, with 21 bases between the two germline ends. Germline V lookup: CDR1 LGHNA, CDR2 YSLEER. The CDR3 covers 16 residues.

The chain uses TRBV19 and TRBJ2-2; 11 bases map to TRBD1. CDR3 size: 15 residues. CDR1 LNHDA and CDR2 SQIVND come from the germline V gene (reference sequence). V gave up 10 bases and J gave up 4 bases; unmatched junction bases: 8. The CDR3 region is CATLGGQGVTGELFF. CDR3 DNA sequence: TGTGCCACCCTGGGGGGACAGGGGGTCACCGGGGAGCTGTTTTTT.

The genes are TRBV25-1 and TRBJ1-1; the D gene is possibly TRBD1 (6 bases). The germline V and J ends were trimmed by 11 bases and 8 bases, with 21 bases remaining between them. The germline gives CDR1 MGHDK, CDR2 SYGVNS. The CDR3 has 13 residues. CDR3 loop: CAADSPYASEAFF. The DNA for the CDR3 is TGTGCCGCGGACAGCCCTTACGCCTCCGAAGCTTTCTTT.

The CDR3 loop reads CSVEDRVGYTF. For the CDR3, the DNA is TGCAGCGTTGAAGATAGGGTTGGCTACACCTTC. The J gene is TRBJ1-2, the V gene TRBV29-1, with unresolved D. CDR1 is SQVTM, CDR2 ANQGSEA, per germline. The V end was cut by 0 bases, the J end by 7 bases, with 6 bases between. The CDR3 loop spans 11 amino acids. Together with reference TRBV29-1 and TRBJ1-2, the CDR3 gives the full variable domain: SAVISQKPSRDICQRGTSLTIQCQVDSQVTMMFWYRQQPGQSLTLIATANQGSEATYESGFVIDKFPISRPNLTFSTLTVSNMSPEDSSIYLCSVEDRVGYTFGSGTRLTVV.

The genes are TRBV9 and TRBJ1-2; TRBD1 aligns across 9 bases. V trimming: 0 bases; J trimming: 8 bases; junction bases outside the gene matches: 5. This CDR3 has 14 amino acids. Germline V gene lookup returns CDR1 SGDLS and CDR2 YYNGEE. CDR3 sequence: CASSVGQGVLGYTF. The CDR3 nucleotides are TGTGCCAGCAGCGTAGGACAGGGGGTGTTAGGCTACACCTTC.

The chain carries TRBV29-1 and TRBJ1-1; possibly TRBD1 for D (5 bases). This CDR3 region has 13 residues. Germline lookup yields CDR1 SQVTM and CDR2 ANQGSEA. V gave up 4 bases and J gave up 6 bases, with 15 bases separating them. DNA for the CDR3: TGCAGCGTTGGATCCTTGGACACGGCTGAAGCTTTCTTT. Translated, it gives CSVGSLDTAEAFF.

The chain joins TRBV29-1 to TRBJ2-7, with a weak D call TRBD2 (5 bases). Germline V gene sequence: CDR1 SQVTM, CDR2 ANQGSEA. V shed 2 bases and J shed 0 bases, with 11 bases lying between them. CDR3 size: 14 residues. CDR3 protein: CSVESTSSSYEQYF. The CDR3 nucleotides are TGCAGCGTTGAATCAACTAGTAGCTCCTACGAGCAGTACTTC.

V gene TRBV9 combines with J gene TRBJ2-3; TRBD2 matches 7 bases. This CDR3 comprises 14 residues. The trim removed 6 bases at V and 0 bases at J, leaving 4 bases unmatched. CDR1 is SGDLS, CDR2 YYNGEE, per germline. The DNA of the CDR3 is TGTGCCAGCACCCTAGCGGCTAGCACAGATACGCAGTATTTT. It codes for CASTLAASTDTQYF.

This clone is a singleton in its sample. This chain links TRBV7-9 with TRBJ1-6, with D tentatively TRBD1 (5 bases). V was clipped by 4 bases and J by 5 bases, with 9 bases between them. Germline CDR1 reads SEHNR; CDR2 reads FQNEAQ (reference sequence). The CDR3 spans 14 residues. The CDR3 region has the DNA TGTGCCAGCAGCTCGGGGGGAAATAATTCACCCCTCCACTTT. Protein product: CASSSGGNNSPLHF.

This chain joins TRBV4-3 and TRBJ2-7, with 9 nucleotides matching TRBD1. The CDR3 is made up of 15 amino acids. Germline-derived CDR1 and CDR2 are LGHNA and YSLEER. Unmatched junction bases numbered 7, after V lost 2 bases and J lost 5 bases. The CDR3 nucleotides read TGCGCCAGCAGCCAACTTGGGACAGGGACTCACGAGCAGTACTTC. Its protein product is CASSQLGTGTHEQYF.

The J gene is TRBJ1-2, the V gene TRBV5-6; 7 nucleotides align to TRBD1. The CDR3 has 17 residues. Looked up from germline, CDR1 is SGHDT and CDR2 is YYEEEE. Trimming removed 2 bases from V and 4 bases from J; junction bases left unmatched: 14. This CDR3 reads CASSFPPPTGSRYGYTF. CDR3 bases: TGTGCCAGCAGCTTCCCCCCGCCGACAGGGTCGCGCTATGGCTACACCTTC.

A single count supports this clone. The V call is TRBV2, the J call TRBJ2-7; 12 positions agree with TRBD2. The germline V gene has CDR1 SNHLY and CDR2 FYNNEI. Trimming at V came to 6 bases and at J to 2 bases, leaving 5 bases not matched to a gene. The CDR3 runs to 15 residues. CDR3 amino acids: CASRLASGGAYEQYF. CDR3 in DNA: TGTGCCAGCAGGTTAGCTAGCGGGGGGGCCTACGAGCAGTACTTC.

The chain couples TRBV25-1 to TRBJ2-7; 9 nucleotides agree with TRBD1. Germline-derived CDR1 and CDR2 are MGHDK and SYGVNS. The V segment lost 5 bases and the J segment 3 bases; nucleotides outside the gene matches: 8. This CDR3 has 15 amino acids. The CDR3 DNA sequence: TGTGCCAGCAGTAAATCCGGGACAGGGAACTACGAGCAGTACTTC. Translation gives CASSKSGTGNYEQYF.

This clone has only one observation. This chain connects TRBV9 to TRBJ2-1; no clear D. Trimming pared 0 bases from V and 6 bases from J, leaving 7 bases between. The germline V gene has CDR1 SGDLS and CDR2 YYNGEE. The CDR3 spans 13 residues. DNA for the CDR3: TGTGCCAGCAGCGTAGAGACGTTCAATGAGCAGTTCTTC. Its protein product is CASSVETFNEQFF.

The chain is built from TRBV28 and TRBJ2-3, with D uncertain. V shed 3 bases and J shed 4 bases, with 2 bases lying between them. Looked up from germline, CDR1 is MDHEN and CDR2 is SYDVKM. CDR3 length: 11 amino acids. The CDR3 coding sequence is TGTGCCAGCAGTTTTGCAGATACGCAGTATTTT. This codes for CASSFADTQYF.

The chain is built from TRBV5-1 and TRBJ2-4, with 8 nucleotides matching TRBD1. The V gene end was trimmed by 4 bases and the J gene end by 6 bases; junction bases not matched to a gene: 9. Germline CDR1 reads SGHRS; CDR2 reads YFSETQ. The CDR3 runs to 15 residues. The CDR3: CASSGTGRGGNIQYF. CDR3 DNA sequence: TGCGCCAGCAGCGGGACAGGCAGAGGGGGAAACATTCAGTACTTC.

CDR3: CASSLSGGRTYEQYF. The CDR3 nucleotides read TGTGCCAGCAGCTTATCAGGGGGAAGGACCTACGAGCAGTACTTC. The J gene is TRBJ2-7, the V gene TRBV7-8; 7 bases line up with TRBD1. The CDR3 length is 15 residues. The trim removed 2 bases at V and 2 bases at J, leaving 6 bases unmatched. Germline-derived CDR1 and CDR2 are SGHVS and FQNEAQ.

The rearrangement links TRBV5-6 to TRBJ1-4; unclear D gene. The CDR3 runs to 15 residues. CDR1 and CDR2 (germline): SGHDT, YYEEEE. The V and J ends lost 5 bases and 10 bases respectively, with 21 bases between them. The CDR3, as DNA: TGTGCCAGCAGTCCTATTGGCGGCCCTCGGGGAAAACTGTTTTTT. Translating it yields CASSPIGGPRGKLFF.

V usage is TRBV7-2 and J usage is TRBJ2-3; the D is unclear. Trimming took off 9 bases at V and 8 bases at J, with 21 bases between the two ends. Germline-derived CDR1 and CDR2 are SGHTA and FQGNSA. This CDR3 comprises 14 residues. CDR3 coding DNA: TGTGCCAGTAATACAATTGGGTCTGGGGTTACGCAGTATTTT. This gives the protein CASNTIGSGVTQYF.

This clone came up once. The V gene is TRBV7-2, the J gene TRBJ1-5; D not resolved. V lost 8 bases and J 9 bases, leaving 11 bases between the germline ends. There are 11 residues in the CDR3. The germline V gene has CDR1 SGHTA and CDR2 FQGNSA. CDR3 region: CASGLGGPQHF. CDR3 bases: TGTGCCAGCGGTTTGGGAGGGCCCCAGCATTTT.

The chain couples TRBV9 to TRBJ1-1, with TRBD1 as a possible D gene (5 bases). The germline V and J ends were trimmed by 2 bases and 7 bases, with 21 bases remaining between them. This CDR3 contains 16 residues. CDR1 SGDLS and CDR2 YYNGEE come from the germline V gene. The CDR3 coding sequence is TGTGCCAGCAGCGTGGATCCCGGGACGGCGCAGGGTGAAGCTTTCTTT. Translation gives CASSVDPGTAQGEAFF.

The chain joins TRBV19 to TRBJ1-1, with D possibly matching TRBD1 (5 bases). The CDR3 covers 14 residues. CDR1 and CDR2 from the germline V gene are LNHDA and SQIVND (reference sequence). V was shortened by 6 bases and J by 7 bases, with 18 bases between the two germline ends. In DNA, the CDR3 is TGTGCCAGTAGCCGACCGGGACCGATAAATGAAGCTTTCTTT. Its protein product is CASSRPGPINEAFF.

The chain combines TRBV15 with TRBJ2-5; maybe TRBD1 (6 bases). Trimming removed 5 bases from V and 3 bases from J, with 16 bases in between. Germline lookup yields CDR1 LNHNV and CDR2 YYDKDF (reference sequence). The CDR3 is made up of 15 amino acids. The CDR3 protein is CATSVGTGTKETQYF. In nucleotides, the CDR3 is TGTGCCACCAGCGTCGGGACCGGGACAAAAGAGACCCAGTACTTC.

The chain combines TRBV5-4 with TRBJ2-7, with 8 bases fitting TRBD2. Germline CDR1 and CDR2: SGHNT and YYREEE (reference sequence). Trimming at V came to 3 bases and at J to 5 bases, leaving 10 bases not matched to a gene. The CDR3 spans 15 residues. CDR3 in amino acids: CASSSSGGRLDEQYF. The CDR3 DNA reads as TGTGCCAGCAGCTCCAGCGGGGGCCGTCTCGACGAGCAGTACTTC.

The rearrangement uses TRBV19 and TRBJ2-7; the match to TRBD1 covers 9 bases. The CDR3 is 14 amino acids. Trimming cost V 5 bases and J 1 base; bases outside gene matches: 3. CDR1 is LNHDA and CDR2 is SQIVND in the germline V gene (reference sequence). The CDR3 here is CASSAGQGSYEQYF. CDR3 nucleotides: TGTGCCAGTAGTGCCGGACAGGGGTCCTACGAGCAGTACTTC.

V and J are TRBV5-8 and TRBJ2-7, with D perhaps given as TRBD1 or TRBD2 (5 bases each). Per germline, CDR1 SGHTS and CDR2 YDEGEE. This CDR3 has 13 amino acids. V dropped 3 bases and J dropped 0 bases, with 7 bases sitting between them. This chain's CDR3 is CASSYGTSYEQYF. In nucleotides, the CDR3 is TGTGCCAGCAGCTATGGGACCTCCTACGAGCAGTACTTC.

The chain is built from TRBV2 and TRBJ2-2; 9 bases line up with TRBD1. Looked up from germline, CDR1 is SNHLY and CDR2 is FYNNEI. Germline trimming cut 10 bases from V and 3 bases from J; bases unmatched to any gene: 6. The CDR3 consists of 14 residues. CDR3 nucleotide sequence: TGTGCCACCGATGACAGGGGGGACACCGGGGAGCTGTTTTTT. Amino acids: CATDDRGDTGELFF. Using reference TRBV2 and TRBJ2-2 for the parts outside the CDR3, the full variable domain is EPEVTQTPSHQVTQMGQEVILRCVPISNHLYFYWYRQILGQKVEFLVSFYNNEISEKSEIFDDQFSVERPDGSNFTLKIRSTKLEDSAMYFCATDDRGDTGELFFGEGSRLTVL.

V is TRBV4-3 and J is TRBJ2-7; 9 nucleotides match TRBD1. The germline CDR1 and CDR2 sequences are LGHNA and YSLEER. CDR3 length: 14 amino acids. V shed 1 base, J shed 6 bases, and the junction held 4 bases outside the gene matches. As DNA, the CDR3 is TGCGCCAGCAGCCAAGGGGACAGGGCGTTCGAGCAGTACTTC. This gives the protein CASSQGDRAFEQYF.

The gene calls are TRBV27 and TRBJ2-4; TRBD1 matches 7 bases. The CDR3 extends over 14 amino acids. V lost 2 bases and J lost 4; bases outside the gene matches: 2. CDR1 MNHEY and CDR2 SMNVEV come from the germline V gene (reference sequence). In DNA form, the CDR3 reads TGTGCCAGCAGTTTAGGGACAGCAAAAAACATTCAGTACTTC. It codes for CASSLGTAKNIQYF.

The chain employs TRBV5-1 and TRBJ1-1, with D perhaps matching TRBD1 (5 bases). The CDR3 loop spans 14 amino acids. Between the trimmed V and J ends, which lost 2 bases and 2 bases, there was a span of 10 bases. Germline CDR1 SGHRS, CDR2 YFSETQ. CDR3 sequence (DNA): TGCGCCAGCAGCTTTCGGGACCCAAACACTGAAGCTTTCTTT. Amino acids: CASSFRDPNTEAFF.

The chain combines TRBV5-1 with TRBJ2-7; 7 nucleotides match TRBD1. This CDR3 has 13 amino acids. V lost 3 bases, J lost 4 bases, and 4 bases stayed unmatched. CDR1 and CDR2 from the germline V gene are SGHRS and YFSETQ. The CDR3 DNA reads as TGCGCCAGCAGCTCTACAGGGGCTTACGAGCAGTACTTC. This encodes CASSSTGAYEQYF.